This T cell receptor (beta chain) was observed in a study of control samples from healthy donors and cancer patients. Germline V lookup: CDR1 SEHNR, CDR2 FQNEAQ (reference sequence). The CDR3 runs to 14 residues. With V trimmed by 4 bases and J by 2 bases, 3 bases remained unmatched. Sequencing used immunoSEQ multiplex PCR; TCRdb keeps in-frame clones, though not all of them. In the table there are about 150,000 clones, about 94% of which are singletons. The chain has TRBV7-9 and TRBJ2-7; 9 nucleotides match TRBD1. Sequencing was done on a sample of blood. The TCR originated in a man between 45 and 60 years old in good health. The CDR3 loop is CASSSGTGTYEQYF. CDR3 nucleotide sequence: TGTGCCAGCAGCTCCGGGACAGGGACCTACGAGCAGTACTTC.